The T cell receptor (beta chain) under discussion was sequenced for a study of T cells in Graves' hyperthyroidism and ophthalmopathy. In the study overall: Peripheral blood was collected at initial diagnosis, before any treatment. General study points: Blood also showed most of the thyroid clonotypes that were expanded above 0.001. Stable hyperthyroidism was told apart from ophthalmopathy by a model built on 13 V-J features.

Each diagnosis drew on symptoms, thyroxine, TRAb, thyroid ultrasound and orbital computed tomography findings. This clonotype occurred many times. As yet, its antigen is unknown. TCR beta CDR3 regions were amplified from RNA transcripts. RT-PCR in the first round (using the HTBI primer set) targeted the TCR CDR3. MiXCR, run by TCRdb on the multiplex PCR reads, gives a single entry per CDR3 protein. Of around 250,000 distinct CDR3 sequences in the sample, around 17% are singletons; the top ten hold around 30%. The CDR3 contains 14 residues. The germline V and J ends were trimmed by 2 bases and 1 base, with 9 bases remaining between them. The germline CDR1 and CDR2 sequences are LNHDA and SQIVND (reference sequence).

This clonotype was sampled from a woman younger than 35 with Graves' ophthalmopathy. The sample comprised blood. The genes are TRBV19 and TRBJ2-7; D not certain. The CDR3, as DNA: TGTGCCAGTAGTATATCCGCCGTATCCTACGAGCAGTACTTC. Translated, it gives CASSISAVSYEQYF.